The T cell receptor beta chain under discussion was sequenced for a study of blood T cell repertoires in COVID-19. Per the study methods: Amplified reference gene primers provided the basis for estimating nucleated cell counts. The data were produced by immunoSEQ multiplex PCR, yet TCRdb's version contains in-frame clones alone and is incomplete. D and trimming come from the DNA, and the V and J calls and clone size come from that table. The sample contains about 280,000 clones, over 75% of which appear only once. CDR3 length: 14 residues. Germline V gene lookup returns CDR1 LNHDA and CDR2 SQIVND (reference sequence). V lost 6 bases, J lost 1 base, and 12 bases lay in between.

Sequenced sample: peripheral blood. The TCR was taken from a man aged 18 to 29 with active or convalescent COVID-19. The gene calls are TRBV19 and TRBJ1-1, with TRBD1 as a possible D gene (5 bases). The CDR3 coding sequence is TGTGCCAGTAGGGACGGCAGGGAGAACACTGAAGCTTTCTTT. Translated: CASRDGRENTEAFF.